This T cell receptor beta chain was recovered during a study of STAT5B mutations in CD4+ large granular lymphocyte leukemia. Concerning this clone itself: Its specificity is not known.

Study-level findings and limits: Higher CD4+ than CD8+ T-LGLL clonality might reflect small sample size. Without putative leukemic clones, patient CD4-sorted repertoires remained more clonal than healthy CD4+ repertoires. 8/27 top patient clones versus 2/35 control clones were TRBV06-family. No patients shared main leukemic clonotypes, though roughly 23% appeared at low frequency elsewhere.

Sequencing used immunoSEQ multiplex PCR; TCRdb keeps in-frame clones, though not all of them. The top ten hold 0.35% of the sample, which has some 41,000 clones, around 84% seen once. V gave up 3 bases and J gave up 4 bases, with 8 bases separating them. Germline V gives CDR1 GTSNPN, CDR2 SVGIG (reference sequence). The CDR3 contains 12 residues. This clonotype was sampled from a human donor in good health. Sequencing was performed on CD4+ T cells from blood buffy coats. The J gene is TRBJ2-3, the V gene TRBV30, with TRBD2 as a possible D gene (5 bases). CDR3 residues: CAWSGVADTQYF. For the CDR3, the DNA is TGTGCCTGGAGCGGGGTCGCAGATACGCAGTATTTT.